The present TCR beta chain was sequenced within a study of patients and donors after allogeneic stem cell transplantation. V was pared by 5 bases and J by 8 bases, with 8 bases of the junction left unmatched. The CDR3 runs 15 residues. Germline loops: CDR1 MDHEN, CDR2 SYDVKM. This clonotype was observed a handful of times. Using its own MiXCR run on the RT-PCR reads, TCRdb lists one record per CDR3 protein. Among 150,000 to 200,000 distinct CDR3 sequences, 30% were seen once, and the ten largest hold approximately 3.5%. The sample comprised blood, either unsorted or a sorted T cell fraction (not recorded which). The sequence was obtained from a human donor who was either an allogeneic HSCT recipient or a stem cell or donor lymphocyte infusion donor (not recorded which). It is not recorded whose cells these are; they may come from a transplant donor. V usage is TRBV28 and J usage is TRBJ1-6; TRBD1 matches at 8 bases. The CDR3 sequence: CASSPLGQGHSPLHF. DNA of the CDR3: TGTGCCAGCAGTCCCCTTGGACAGGGACATTCACCCCTCCACTTT.